What follows are 25 T cell receptor beta chains derived from one specimen sequenced in a study of blood T cell repertoires in COVID-19 (TCRdb year 2020). Receptors were amplified or captured by the immunoSEQ multiplex PCR assay. Here the immuneACCESS table is served through TCRdb, limited to in-frame sequences with V and J called. Missing clones are a known gap in these copies; in checked studies unresolved V genes cover under half, and the rest lacks a known reason. The sample table lists about 74,000 clones, more than 75% of them with a count of one. Roughly 10% of the sample comes from the top ten. Specimen: peripheral blood. The source of these receptors is a human donor in a cohort sampled during active COVID-19.

This clone was seen just once. The chain employs TRBV11-3 and TRBJ2-1; a weak D match, TRBD2 (5 bases). Trimming shortened V by 4 bases and J by 0 bases, and 10 bases separated the two germline ends. This CDR3 has 15 amino acids. The germline V gene encodes CDR1 SGHNT and CDR2 YENEEA. This CDR3 reads CASSSDSSSYNEQFF. Written as DNA, the CDR3 is TGTGCCAGCAGCTCGGACTCGAGCTCCTACAATGAGCAGTTCTTC.

This clone was detected only once. This chain uses TRBV10-3 with TRBJ2-3; no clear D gene. V was trimmed by 10 bases and J by 2 bases, leaving 7 bases between them. There are 11 residues in the CDR3. The germline V gene encodes CDR1 ENHRY and CDR2 SYGVKD. CDR3 amino acids: CATGSTDTQYF. In DNA, the CDR3 is TGTGCCACCGGGTCCACAGATACGCAGTATTTT.

This clone rates as medium-sized (0.01 to 0.1%). This sequence joins TRBV30 and TRBJ2-7; 9 nucleotides line up with TRBD2. The CDR3 loop spans 14 amino acids. The V gene end was trimmed by 4 bases and the J gene end by 5 bases; junction bases not matched to a gene: 9. Germline V gene sequence: CDR1 GTSNPN, CDR2 SVGIG (reference sequence). CDR3 sequence (DNA): TGTGCCTGGAAAACCGGGACTAGCCGGAACGAGCAGTACTTC. It encodes CAWKTGTSRNEQYF.

This chain links TRBV3-1 (or the pseudogene TRBV3-2) with TRBJ2-5; TRBD2 aligns across 12 bases. This CDR3 has 19 residues. V lost 1 base and J lost 5; bases outside the gene matches: 14. In germline, CDR1 is LGHDT, CDR2 YNNKEL (reference sequence). As DNA, the CDR3 is TGTGCCAGCAGCCAAGTACGTCTAGCGGGAGGGCCCGGGGTGGAGACCCAGTACTTC. This codes for CASSQVRLAGGPGVETQYF.

The CDR3: CASSQGQRPLNEQFF. CDR3 sequence (DNA): TGTGCCAGCTCCCAAGGACAGAGGCCTTTGAATGAGCAGTTCTTC. This chain joins TRBV18 and TRBJ2-1; maybe TRBD1 (6 bases). The CDR3 loop spans 15 amino acids. V was trimmed by 6 bases and J by 7 bases, leaving 19 bases between them. From germline, CDR1 is KGHSH and CDR2 LQKENI.

V and J are TRBV28 and TRBJ1-2; D remains unclear. This CDR3 spans 17 amino acids. V was cut by 6 bases and J by 2 bases, with 22 bases left in between. CDR1 MDHEN and CDR2 SYDVKM come from the germline V gene. CDR3: CASSPRGVSPSNYGYTF. Written as DNA, the CDR3 is TGTGCCAGCAGCCCTCGAGGCGTCAGCCCTTCAAACTATGGCTACACCTTC.

This sequence joins TRBV7-2 and TRBJ2-3; TRBD2 matches at 14 bases. Trimming took 1 base from V and 1 from J; bases not matched to a gene: 1. The CDR3 extends over 17 amino acids. Per germline, CDR1 SGHTA and CDR2 FQGNSA. CDR3 region: CASSLGGLAGGTDTQYF. CDR3 sequence (DNA): TGTGCCAGCAGCTTAGGGGGACTAGCGGGAGGCACAGATACGCAGTATTTT.

The V and J genes are TRBV24-1 and TRBJ2-5, with unresolved D. Trimming cost V 6 bases and J 4 bases, with 11 bases left between them. The CDR3 runs to 13 residues. Germline loops: CDR1 KGHDR, CDR2 SFDVKD. The DNA for the CDR3 is TGTGCCACCAGTTCACCCCTCGGAGAGACCCAGTACTTC. As protein: CATSSPLGETQYF.

The rearrangement links TRBV5-6 to TRBJ2-7; 11 bases fit TRBD2. J was trimmed by 7 bases and V by 4 bases; bases with no gene match: 7. This CDR3 has 14 amino acids. Per germline, CDR1 SGHDT and CDR2 YYEEEE. CDR3 region: CASSTGTSGREQYF. DNA for the CDR3: TGTGCCAGCAGCACCGGGACTAGCGGTCGGGAGCAGTACTTC.

The chain carries TRBV2 and TRBJ2-7; TRBD1 is a possible D gene (6 bases). Trimming took 2 bases from V and 2 from J, leaving 7 bases between them. This CDR3 has 13 amino acids. From germline, CDR1 is SNHLY and CDR2 FYNNEI. DNA of the CDR3: TGTGCCAGCAGTGAACAGGGGCCCTACGAGCAGTACTTC. This sequence encodes CASSEQGPYEQYF.

The chain carries TRBV7-3 and TRBJ2-5; 14 positions match TRBD2. The CDR3 contains 16 residues. Germline values: CDR1 SGHTA, CDR2 FQGTGA. V was pared by 1 base and J by 3 bases, with 1 base of the junction left unmatched. The CDR3 spells CASSLMGLAGEETQYF. For the CDR3, the DNA is TGTGCCAGCAGCTTAATGGGACTAGCGGGAGAAGAGACCCAGTACTTC.

The rearrangement uses TRBV27 and TRBJ1-6; D might be TRBD1 (5 bases). The CDR3 is 13 residues long. CDR1 and CDR2 from the germline V gene are MNHEY and SMNVEV (reference sequence). V gave up 2 bases and J gave up 14 bases, with 13 bases separating them. The CDR3 here is CASSLQDGGTLHF. DNA for the CDR3: TGTGCCAGCAGTTTACAGGACGGGGGGACCCTCCACTTT.

The genes are TRBV7-3 and TRBJ2-5; 12 positions agree with TRBD2. V shed 0 bases, J shed 5 bases, and the junction held 1 base outside the gene matches. From germline, CDR1 is SGHTA and CDR2 FQGTGA. CDR3 length: 15 residues. The CDR3 spells CASSLTGTSGETQYF. In DNA form, the CDR3 reads TGTGCCAGCAGCTTAACCGGGACTAGCGGGGAGACCCAGTACTTC. Full variable domain (remainder filled in from reference TRBV7-3 and TRBJ2-5): GAGVSQTPSNKVTEKGKYVELRCDPISGHTALYWYRQSLGQGPEFLIYFQGTGAADDSGLPNDRFFAVRPEGSVSTLKIQRTERGDSAVYLCASSLTGTSGETQYFGPGTRLLVL.

This chain links TRBV10-3 with TRBJ2-7, with 8 bases lining up with TRBD2. V lost 3 bases, J lost 5 bases, and 15 bases stayed unmatched. The CDR3 runs to 17 residues. Per the germline V gene, CDR1 is ENHRY and CDR2 is SYGVKD. Written as DNA, the CDR3 is TGTGCCATCAGTGAACTGGGGCTTAGCGGGATAAGGGACGAGCAGTACTTC. This sequence encodes CAISELGLSGIRDEQYF.

The rearrangement uses TRBV6-2 or TRBV6-3 and TRBJ2-7, with 10 bases lining up with TRBD2. The CDR3 runs 13 residues. CDR1 and CDR2 from the germline V gene are MNHEY and SVGEGT. J gave up 12 bases and V 4 bases, and 9 bases lay outside the gene matches. CDR3: CASSSLAGVPGYF. The CDR3 DNA follows: TGTGCCAGCAGTTCTCTAGCGGGGGTCCCAGGGTACTTC.

The genes are TRBV3-1 (or the pseudogene TRBV3-2) and TRBJ2-3, with a tentative D call TRBD2 (5 bases). CDR3 length: 15 amino acids. Per germline, CDR1 LGHDT and CDR2 YNNKEL (reference sequence). Trimming pared 1 base from V and 2 bases from J, leaving 10 bases between. The CDR3 DNA sequence: TGTGCCAGCAGCCAAGTGGCGGGCCCCACAGATACGCAGTATTTT. This codes for CASSQVAGPTDTQYF.

The V call is TRBV7-2, the J call TRBJ2-7; 7 positions match TRBD2. The CDR3 length is 15 residues. V shed 1 base, J shed 5 bases, and the junction held 8 bases outside the gene matches. The germline gives CDR1 SGHTA, CDR2 FQGNSA. The CDR3 coding sequence is TGTGCCAGCAGCTTAGGTTCGGGCGGGAGTAACGAGCAGTACTTC. It specifies CASSLGSGGSNEQYF.

This clone was seen a few times. The chain couples TRBV20-1 to TRBJ2-7; 7 positions agree with TRBD2. CDR1 is DFQATT, CDR2 SNEGSKA, per germline (reference sequence). CDR3 length: 13 residues. V was pared by 3 bases and J by 4 bases, with 6 bases of the junction left unmatched. The DNA for the CDR3 is TGCAGTGCTAGTACCGGGACTAAATACGAGCAGTACTTC. It is translated as CSASTGTKYEQYF.

On this clone itself: Mismatch with germline at one junction end may stem from a read error. The rearrangement uses TRBV10-3 and TRBJ2-2; possibly TRBD1 for D (5 bases). The germline gives CDR1 ENHRY, CDR2 SYGVKD. This CDR3 has 15 amino acids. The CDR3 nucleotides read TGTGCCATCCCCGGTAGGGCAGGGAACGCCGGGGAGCTGTTTTTT. Amino acids: CAIPGRAGNAGELFF.

The rearrangement uses TRBV29-1 and TRBJ2-3, with TRBD2 matching 7 bases. Germline V gene data show CDR1 as SQVTM and CDR2 as ANQGSEA. The CDR3 has 13 amino acids. The ends lost 7 bases at V and 1 base at J; junction bases unmatched: 5. CDR3 bases: TGCAGCGGAGGACGGGAGGGCACAGATACGCAGTATTTT. Its protein is CSGGREGTDTQYF.

This chain uses TRBV6-2 or TRBV6-3 with TRBJ2-7; 11 nucleotides align to TRBD2. The CDR3 has 18 residues. Germline V gives CDR1 MNHEY, CDR2 SVGEGT. With V trimmed by 6 bases and J by 6 bases, 19 bases remained unmatched. DNA of the CDR3: TGTGCCAGCAGCAGCCCTCTTAGCGGGAGGGCCGCTAATCGCGAGCAGTACTTC. This encodes CASSSPLSGRAANREQYF.

The V and J genes are TRBV5-4 and TRBJ2-7, with D possibly matching TRBD1 (6 bases). CDR1 and CDR2 from the germline V gene are SGHNT and YYREEE (reference sequence). CDR3 length equals 14 residues. V was shortened by 3 bases and J by 4 bases, with 14 bases between the two germline ends. In DNA, the CDR3 is TGTGCCAGCAGCTCGATGGGACAAGGTTACGAGCAGTACTTC. Its translation is CASSSMGQGYEQYF.

The chain recombines TRBV6-1 with TRBJ2-5; 10 bases fit TRBD2. CDR3 size: 16 residues. Germline V gene data show CDR1 as MNHNS and CDR2 as SASEGT. The ends lost 1 base at V and 5 bases at J; junction bases unmatched: 7. DNA of the CDR3: TGTGCCAGCAGTGAAGGCAGCGGGAGGGGAGGGGAGACCCAGTACTTC. This gives the protein CASSEGSGRGGETQYF.

This rearrangement joins TRBV27 to TRBJ2-7, with D possibly being TRBD1 (5 bases). Trimming stripped 4 bases from V and 6 bases from J, with 25 bases between. Germline V CDR1 and CDR2: MNHEY, SMNVEV (reference sequence). The CDR3 totals 17 residues. For the CDR3, the DNA is TGTGCCAGCAGTTACCTCAGATCGGGCAGGGTGGCAACCGAGCAGTACTTC. Its protein is CASSYLRSGRVATEQYF.

The chain couples TRBV5-1 to TRBJ1-1; 9 bases map to TRBD1. Germline V lookup: CDR1 SGHRS, CDR2 YFSETQ. V shed 2 bases and J 3 bases; nucleotides not matched to a gene: 5. This CDR3 is built from 15 residues. This chain's CDR3 is CASSFRTGEDTEAFF. Written as DNA, the CDR3 is TGCGCCAGCAGCTTCCGGACAGGGGAAGACACTGAAGCTTTCTTT. Drawing the rest from reference TRBV5-1 and TRBJ1-1, the complete variable domain is KAGVTQTPRYLIKTRGQQVTLSCSPISGHRSVSWYQQTPGQGLQFLFEYFSETQRNKGNFPGRFSGRQFSNSRSEMNVSTLELGDSALYLCASSFRTGEDTEAFFGQGTRLTVV.